The 30 T cell receptor beta chains below all came from one sample that was sequenced in a study of beta chain features in type 1 diabetes. All of the isolated RNA was reverse transcribed, so expressed TCRB transcripts were sequenced. The table came from immunoSEQ multiplex PCR; TCRdb's copy has only in-frame clones and leaves some out. The table lists under 450,000 clones, roughly 15% of them singletons, with approximately 0.019% in the top ten. Sequencing input: naive CD4+ T cells from blood. These receptors all stem from a woman between 18 and 30 years old in good health.

This clone was seen a few times. The gene calls are TRBV29-1 and TRBJ2-5, with TRBD1 matching over 11 bases. This CDR3 is 15 amino acids long. Germline values: CDR1 SQVTM, CDR2 ANQGSEA. Trimming took 4 bases from V and 5 from J; bases not matched to a gene: 9. DNA for the CDR3: TGCAGCGTTGTTCTTCGGACAGGGGGCCGCGAGACCCAGTACTTC. Amino acids: CSVVLRTGGRETQYF.

The rearrangement uses TRBV28 and TRBJ2-2; 9 bases are a match to TRBD1. The CDR3 is 15 amino acids. J gave up 5 bases and V 6 bases, and 7 bases lay outside the gene matches. Germline V gives CDR1 MDHEN, CDR2 SYDVKM. The CDR3 spells CASRPGTGRTGELFF. The CDR3 DNA follows: TGTGCCAGCAGACCCGGGACAGGGAGAACCGGGGAGCTGTTTTTT.

V is TRBV5-1 and J is TRBJ2-4; D gene unclear. Germline V gene data show CDR1 as SGHRS and CDR2 as YFSETQ. The CDR3 length is 16 residues. The V gene lost 0 bases and the J gene lost 0 bases, with 10 bases spanning the gap. The chain's CDR3 is CASSLGDSLAKNIQYF. The CDR3 nucleotides are TGCGCCAGCAGCTTGGGAGATTCCTTAGCCAAAAACATTCAGTACTTC.

This clone was seen a handful of times. The chain employs TRBV28 and TRBJ1-2; no reliable D call. The ends were cut back, 2 bases at V and 0 bases at J, with 7 bases in the middle. CDR1 is MDHEN, CDR2 SYDVKM, per germline. The CDR3 extends over 14 amino acids. CDR3 sequence: CASSLPRTNYGYTF. The CDR3 bases are TGTGCCAGCAGTTTACCCAGGACTAACTATGGCTACACCTTC.

This clone was seen a few times. The rearrangement links TRBV6-5 to TRBJ2-7, with 7 bases lining up with TRBD1. Losses at the gene ends were 5 bases for V and 6 bases for J; bases not matched to a gene: 4. The CDR3 extends over 12 amino acids. The germline V gene has CDR1 MNHEY and CDR2 SVGAGI. The CDR3 DNA follows: TGTGCCAGCAGTGAGTACAGGGGCGAGCAGTACTTC. Its protein product is CASSEYRGEQYF.

CDR3 bases: TGTGCCAGCAGCCTCGATGGACAGAACAATGAGCAGTTCTTC. Translated: CASSLDGQNNEQFF. The chain carries TRBV7-3 and TRBJ2-1, with a tentative D call TRBD1 (6 bases). The length of the CDR3 is 14 residues. The germline V gene has CDR1 SGHTA and CDR2 FQGTGA. With 5 bases removed from V and 5 bases from J, the gap between germline ends came to 13 bases. Supplemented by reference TRBV7-3 and TRBJ2-1, the full variable domain reads GAGVSQTPSNKVTEKGKYVELRCDPISGHTALYWYRQSLGQGPEFLIYFQGTGAADDSGLPNDRFFAVRPEGSVSTLKIQRTERGDSAVYLCASSLDGQNNEQFFGPGTRLTVL.

The rearrangement joins TRBV7-2 to TRBJ2-7, with D possibly matching TRBD2 (6 bases). The length of the CDR3 is 15 residues. Germline CDR1 SGHTA, CDR2 FQGNSA. Trimming cost V 3 bases and J 1 base, with 13 bases left between them. CDR3 residues: CASSFRAGTSYEQYF. The CDR3 DNA is TGTGCCAGCAGCTTTCGCGCGGGAACGTCCTACGAGCAGTACTTC.

The chain uses TRBV19 and TRBJ2-3; 7 nucleotides line up with TRBD2. The CDR3 runs 14 residues. V gave up 9 bases and J gave up 0 bases; unmatched junction bases: 6. Germline lookup yields CDR1 LNHDA and CDR2 SQIVND (reference sequence). Here the CDR3 reads CASSSGSSTDTQYF. Written as DNA, the CDR3 is TGTGCCAGCTCTAGCGGTTCTAGCACAGATACGCAGTATTTT.

This rearrangement joins TRBV18 to TRBJ1-1; D call uncertain. The length of the CDR3 is 14 residues. Deletions cut 1 base from V and 6 bases from J, with 12 bases between. From germline, CDR1 is KGHSH and CDR2 LQKENI. The CDR3 here is CASSPQRESPEAFF. Written as DNA, the CDR3 is TGTGCCAGCTCACCACAACGGGAGTCCCCTGAAGCTTTCTTT.

A word on this clone: Other DNA sequences in the sample encode the same CDR3. This chain uses TRBV30 with TRBJ1-2; 9 nucleotides line up with TRBD1. CDR1 and CDR2 (germline): GTSNPN, SVGIG (reference sequence). There are 12 residues in the CDR3. The V segment lost 3 bases and the J segment 5 bases; nucleotides outside the gene matches: 1. CDR3 sequence: CAWRGTGYGYTF. The CDR3 bases are TGTGCCTGGAGAGGGACAGGGTATGGCTACACCTTC.

The table lists this clone with a few counts. The CDR3 region has the DNA TGTGCCAGCTCCCCGTTGGGCAGCTCCTACGAGCAGTACTTC. Translating it yields CASSPLGSSYEQYF. The chain is built from TRBV18 and TRBJ2-7; D gene ambiguous. The germline gives CDR1 KGHSH, CDR2 LQKENI. This CDR3 contains 14 residues. V lost 6 bases to trimming and J lost 0 bases, with 12 bases between them.

This clone has a handful of counts. The gene calls are TRBV5-6 and TRBJ2-6; D perhaps matches TRBD2 (5 bases). With 1 base removed from V and 1 base from J, the gap between germline ends came to 18 bases. The CDR3 has 19 amino acids. From germline, CDR1 is SGHDT and CDR2 YYEEEE. The CDR3 reads CASSLLQRLSRSGANVLTF. In nucleotides, the CDR3 is TGTGCCAGCAGCTTGTTACAGCGGCTGAGTCGGTCTGGGGCCAACGTCCTGACTTTC.

This clone was picked up a small number of times. The chain joins TRBV7-6 to TRBJ2-1; 8 bases fit TRBD2. V lost 3 bases, J lost 1 base, and 8 bases stayed unmatched. The germline CDR1 and CDR2 sequences are SGHVS and FNYEAQ. The CDR3 has 17 amino acids. The CDR3 DNA follows: TGTGCCAGCAGCTTGGGCAGCGGGAGAGGTTCCTACAATGAGCAGTTCTTC. Amino acids: CASSLGSGRGSYNEQFF.

This chain connects TRBV4-3 to TRBJ2-4; 11 bases are shared with TRBD2. Germline V gene data show CDR1 as LGHNA and CDR2 as YSLEER. The ends lost 3 bases at V and 0 bases at J; junction bases unmatched: 7. The CDR3 loop spans 18 amino acids. The CDR3 sequence: CASSHGTSGLLAKNIQYF. The CDR3 nucleotides are TGCGCCAGCAGCCACGGGACTAGCGGACTACTAGCCAAAAACATTCAGTACTTC.

The chain has TRBV28 and TRBJ2-7; 9 positions match TRBD2. The germline V gene encodes CDR1 MDHEN and CDR2 SYDVKM. V lost 7 bases to trimming and J lost 6 bases; unmatched junction nucleotides: 13. The CDR3 is 15 residues long. CDR3 region: CASNNRLAGASEQYF. In DNA, the CDR3 is TGTGCCAGCAACAATCGCTTAGCGGGAGCTAGCGAGCAGTACTTC.

The gene calls are TRBV19 and TRBJ2-7, with D perhaps matching TRBD1 (7 bases). V was pared by 7 bases and J by 0 bases, with 19 bases between. This CDR3 spans 16 amino acids. Germline CDR1 and CDR2: LNHDA and SQIVND (reference sequence). CDR3 in DNA: TGTGCCAGTACCGATCCCTCAGGGGGGAGCTCCTACGAGCAGTACTTC. Its translation: CASTDPSGGSSYEQYF. Full variable domain (missing parts from reference TRBV19 and TRBJ2-7): DGGITQSPKYLFRKEGQNVTLSCEQNLNHDAMYWYRQDPGQGLRLIYYSQIVNDFQKGDIAEGYSVSREKKESFPLTVTSAQKNPTAFYLCASTDPSGGSSYEQYFGPGTRLTVT.

This clone turned up a few times. The V call is TRBV19, the J call TRBJ2-3, with 7 bases aligning to TRBD2. This CDR3 is 15 amino acids long. J was trimmed by 0 bases and V by 6 bases; bases with no gene match: 6. Per the germline V gene, CDR1 is LNHDA and CDR2 is SQIVND (reference sequence). The chain's CDR3 is CASSRLSGSTDTQYF. The CDR3 DNA reads TGTGCCAGTAGCCGCCTTAGCGGGAGCACAGATACGCAGTATTTT.

The chain recombines TRBV30 with TRBJ2-5; 7 bases align to TRBD2. The germline CDR1 and CDR2 sequences are GTSNPN and SVGIG (reference sequence). Trimming removed 2 bases from V and 1 base from J; junction bases left unmatched: 7. The CDR3 loop spans 15 amino acids. The DNA for the CDR3 is TGTGCCTGGAGTCCGGGAACTAGCGTCCAAGAGACCCAGTACTTC. Protein: CAWSPGTSVQETQYF.

This clone came up a few times. The chain couples TRBV7-9 to TRBJ2-5; 12 bases fit TRBD2. This CDR3 is built from 16 residues. V was pared by 4 bases and J by 9 bases, with 12 bases of the junction left unmatched. The germline gives CDR1 SEHNR, CDR2 FQNEAQ (reference sequence). The CDR3 loop reads CASSSFTSGRQGAQYF. CDR3 DNA: TGTGCCAGCAGCTCCTTTACTAGCGGGAGGCAGGGGGCCCAGTACTTC.

Remarks on this clone: At the DNA level, this CDR3 is encoded by other sequences in the same sample as well. The chain is built from TRBV28 and TRBJ1-1, with 10 bases lining up with TRBD1. Germline loops: CDR1 MDHEN, CDR2 SYDVKM. The CDR3 runs to 13 residues. Losses at the gene ends were 4 bases for V and 5 bases for J; bases not matched to a gene: 1. Here the CDR3 reads CASSSGQGTEAFF. DNA for the CDR3: TGTGCCAGCAGTTCGGGACAGGGGACTGAAGCTTTCTTT.

The chain couples TRBV28 to TRBJ1-5; no clear D. Germline V gene sequence: CDR1 MDHEN, CDR2 SYDVKM. The CDR3 is made up of 13 amino acids. V dropped 2 bases and J dropped 7 bases, with 9 bases sitting between them. The CDR3 DNA sequence: TGTGCCAGCAGTTTAAACCGGGAACAGCCCCAGCATTTT. This codes for CASSLNREQPQHF.

The chain uses TRBV30 and TRBJ1-1; tentatively, D is TRBD1 (6 bases). The length of the CDR3 is 12 residues. V was pared by 4 bases and J by 4 bases, with 10 bases between. Germline loops: CDR1 GTSNPN, CDR2 SVGIG (reference sequence). For the CDR3, the DNA is TGTGCCTGGATTGGGGGCGTCACTGAAGCTTTCTTT. It is translated as CAWIGGVTEAFF.

V gene TRBV19 combines with J gene TRBJ2-7; 11 bases fit TRBD1. The CDR3 length is 15 residues. J was trimmed by 4 bases and V by 4 bases; bases with no gene match: 6. Germline CDR1 is LNHDA and CDR2 is SQIVND (reference sequence). The CDR3 sequence: CASSNSGTGGYEQYF. The CDR3 bases are TGTGCCAGTAGTAATTCCGGGACAGGGGGTTACGAGCAGTACTTC.

The V and J genes are TRBV7-8 and TRBJ2-6; tentative D call: TRBD2 (6 bases). This CDR3 comprises 15 residues. The V gene lost 5 bases and the J gene lost 3 bases, with 11 bases spanning the gap. Germline V gene data show CDR1 as SGHVS and CDR2 as FQNEAQ. The CDR3 coding sequence is TGTGCCAGCAGCCCAACCGGGAGTGGGGCCAACGTCCTGACTTTC. Amino acids: CASSPTGSGANVLTF.

This chain uses TRBV27 with TRBJ2-2; 7 positions agree with TRBD2. V gave up 7 bases and J gave up 5 bases; unmatched junction bases: 10. The V gene's germline CDR1 is MNHEY and CDR2 SMNVEV (reference sequence). The CDR3 is 15 residues long. The CDR3 here is CASKGRRERTGELFF. DNA for the CDR3: TGTGCCAGCAAGGGTCGGCGGGAGAGGACCGGGGAGCTGTTTTTT.

This clone was found a few times. The chain combines TRBV29-1 with TRBJ2-7; 8 bases match TRBD2. The CDR3 runs 14 residues. After removal of 6 bases from V and 3 bases from J, the junction contained 10 bases not matched to a gene. Germline V gene data show CDR1 as SQVTM and CDR2 as ANQGSEA. The CDR3 protein is CSVQGLAGIYEQYF. CDR3 nucleotides: TGCAGCGTCCAAGGACTAGCAGGAATCTACGAGCAGTACTTC.

This clone was detected a few times. At one of its ends the junction is not consistent with the germline gene, which may arise from a read error. The gene calls are TRBV20-1 and TRBJ1-2, with TRBD1 matching over 9 bases. Germline CDR1 is DFQATT and CDR2 is SNEGSKA (reference sequence). This CDR3 spans 11 amino acids. The CDR3 coding sequence is TGCAGTGCTAGGGCCACAGGGGGCTGCACCTTC. Protein product: CSARATGGCTF.

This clone has just a few counts. This sequence joins TRBV29-1 and TRBJ2-1; TRBD2 aligns across 10 bases. V was clipped by 6 bases and J by 7 bases; unmatched bases: 12. The CDR3 loop spans 15 amino acids. Germline assignment: CDR1 SQVTM and CDR2 ANQGSEA. As DNA, the CDR3 is TGCAGCGTAAGAAGGACTAGCGGACAGAATAATGAGCAGTTCTTC. Its protein product is CSVRRTSGQNNEQFF.

This clone was recorded a few times. The chain employs TRBV2 and TRBJ2-4, with unresolved D. V shed 4 bases and J shed 8 bases, with 15 bases lying between them. This CDR3 spans 14 amino acids. Germline V gene lookup returns CDR1 SNHLY and CDR2 FYNNEI. CDR3 in amino acids: CASSGRRVLDIQYF. The CDR3 DNA reads TGTGCCAGCAGTGGTCGTCGGGTTCTAGACATTCAGTACTTC.

This clone was counted between two and nine times. The rearrangement links TRBV29-1 to TRBJ1-1, with D possibly TRBD1 on 6 matching bases. Germline V gene sequence: CDR1 SQVTM, CDR2 ANQGSEA. The V end lost 1 base, the J end lost 1 base, and 13 bases lay between the germline ends. This CDR3 is 15 amino acids long. In DNA form, the CDR3 reads TGCAGCGTTGAAGTTCTTGACAGGACGAACACTGAAGCTTTCTTT. It specifies CSVEVLDRTNTEAFF. The full variable domain, in which reference TRBV29-1 and TRBJ1-1 provide the parts outside the CDR3, is SAVISQKPSRDICQRGTSLTIQCQVDSQVTMMFWYRQQPGQSLTLIATANQGSEATYESGFVIDKFPISRPNLTFSTLTVSNMSPEDSSIYLCSVEVLDRTNTEAFFGQGTRLTVV.